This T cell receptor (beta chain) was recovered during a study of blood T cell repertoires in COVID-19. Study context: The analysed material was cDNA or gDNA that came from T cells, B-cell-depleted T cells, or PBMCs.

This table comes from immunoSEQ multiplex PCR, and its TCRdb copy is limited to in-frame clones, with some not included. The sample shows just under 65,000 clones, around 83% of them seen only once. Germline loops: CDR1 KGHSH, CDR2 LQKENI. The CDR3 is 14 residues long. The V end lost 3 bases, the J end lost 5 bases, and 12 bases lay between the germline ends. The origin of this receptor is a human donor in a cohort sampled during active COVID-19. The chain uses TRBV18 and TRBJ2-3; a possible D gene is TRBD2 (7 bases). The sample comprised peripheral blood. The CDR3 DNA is TGTGCCAGCTCACCCGGCGGGGGCATAGATACGCAGTATTTT. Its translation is CASSPGGGIDTQYF.